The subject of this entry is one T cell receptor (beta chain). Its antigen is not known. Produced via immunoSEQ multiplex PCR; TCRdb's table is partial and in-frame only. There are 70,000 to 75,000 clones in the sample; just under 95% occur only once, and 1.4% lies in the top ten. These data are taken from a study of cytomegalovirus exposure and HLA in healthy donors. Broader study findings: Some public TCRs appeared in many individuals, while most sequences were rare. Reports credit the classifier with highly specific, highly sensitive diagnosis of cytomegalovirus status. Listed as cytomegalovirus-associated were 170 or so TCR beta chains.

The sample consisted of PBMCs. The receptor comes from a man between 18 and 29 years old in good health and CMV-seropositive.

The CDR3 coding sequence is TGTGCCAGCAGAGCTAGCGGCCCCTACAATGAGCAGTTCTTC. Residues: CASRASGPYNEQFF. This chain joins TRBV6-1 and TRBJ2-1; 7 bases line up with TRBD2. V shed 6 bases, J shed 2 bases, and the junction held 4 bases outside the gene matches. Germline-derived CDR1 and CDR2 are MNHNS and SASEGT. This CDR3 is built from 14 residues.